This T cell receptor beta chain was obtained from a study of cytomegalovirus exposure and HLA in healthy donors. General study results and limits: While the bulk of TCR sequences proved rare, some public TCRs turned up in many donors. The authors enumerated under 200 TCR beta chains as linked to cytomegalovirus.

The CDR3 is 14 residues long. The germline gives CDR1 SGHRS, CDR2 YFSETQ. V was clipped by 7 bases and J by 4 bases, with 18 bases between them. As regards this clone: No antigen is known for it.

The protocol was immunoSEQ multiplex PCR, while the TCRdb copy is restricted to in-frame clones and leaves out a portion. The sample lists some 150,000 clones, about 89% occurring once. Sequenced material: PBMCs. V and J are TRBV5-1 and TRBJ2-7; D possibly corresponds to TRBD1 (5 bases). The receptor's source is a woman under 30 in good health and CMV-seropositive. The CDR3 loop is CASGAESTTYEQYF. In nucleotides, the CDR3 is TGCGCCAGCGGGGCCGAATCGACGACTTACGAGCAGTACTTC.